These 16 T cell receptor beta chains were all obtained from the same sample, sequenced in a study of blood T cells in healthy people across ages (dated by TCRdb to the mid-2010s). The protocol used for the library was 5' RACE. Instrument used: Illumina HiSeq 2500. A second PCR of roughly 7 to 11 cycles was performed with a sample-barcoded 5' primer and a J-beta primer mix. The raw public data were reprocessed by TCRdb itself: fastp quality trimming at Q25, MiXCR clonotype calling, in-frame beta chains only. Rows with one shared CDR3 protein collapse into an entry with the most common genes and DNA. The sample includes around 800,000 distinct CDR3 sequences, with about 46% observed a single time. The ten biggest clones cover roughly 20% of the sample. The sample was blood. All receptors derive from an older man in good health.

V gene TRBV7-9 combines with J gene TRBJ2-5; D possibly corresponds to TRBD2 (5 bases). The CDR3 spans 11 residues. Per germline, CDR1 SEHNR and CDR2 FQNEAQ (reference sequence). Trimming removed 2 bases at V and 11 bases at J, with 9 bases between. Written as DNA, the CDR3 is TGTGCCAGCAGCTTATTTTGGGAGCAGTACTTC. It is translated as CASSLFWEQYF.

In its sample, this clonotype was seen a few times. The rearrangement joins TRBV7-9 to TRBJ2-5; D perhaps matches TRBD1 (5 bases). The DNA end is a closer match to TRBJ2-7, so the J assignment may be wrong. Germline V gene data show CDR1 as SEHNR and CDR2 as FQNEAQ (reference sequence). This CDR3 spans 13 amino acids. CDR3 residues: CASSPQGSGEQYF. The CDR3 DNA reads TGTGCCAGCAGCCCCCAGGGTTCGGGCGAGCAGTACTTC.

This chain joins TRBV29-1 and TRBJ1-1, with D unclear. CDR3 size: 15 residues. V lost 0 bases and J 1 base, leaving 12 bases between the germline ends. Germline CDR1 is SQVTM and CDR2 is ANQGSEA. Here the CDR3 reads CSVEDLYRANTEAFF. CDR3 DNA: TGCAGCGTTGAAGATCTTTATAGGGCGAACACTGAAGCTTTCTTT.

The V gene is TRBV28, the J gene TRBJ1-1; tentative D call: TRBD1 (6 bases). Trimming left V 2 bases short and J 1 base short, with 11 bases between. Looked up from germline, CDR1 is MDHEN and CDR2 is SYDVKM. The length of the CDR3 is 15 residues. The CDR3 protein is CASSLHGQPNTEAFF. CDR3 bases: TGTGCCAGCAGTTTACACGGACAGCCGAACACTGAAGCTTTCTTT.

The J gene is TRBJ2-4, the V gene TRBV28; 10 bases match TRBD1. Germline values: CDR1 MDHEN, CDR2 SYDVKM. V shed 7 bases and J 8 bases; nucleotides not matched to a gene: 5. CDR3 length: 13 residues. The CDR3 DNA reads TGTGCCAGCAAGACAGGGGGCAGGGACATTCAGTACTTC. The encoded protein is CASKTGGRDIQYF.

About this clonotype: A junction end diverges from the germline sequence, so it may reflect a read error. This chain connects TRBV14 to TRBJ2-5; D uncertain. This CDR3 spans 14 amino acids. From germline, CDR1 is SGHDN and CDR2 FVKESK. In DNA form, the CDR3 reads TGTGCCAGCATCCAAGATAGAGTGGCAGTCGCCCAGTACTTC. This encodes CASIQDRVAVAQYF.

This clonotype was recorded a few times. The genes are TRBV4-1 and TRBJ2-1; 14 nucleotides align to TRBD2. Germline CDR1 is MGHRA and CDR2 is YSYEKL. V dropped 1 base and J dropped 7; count of bases not matched to a gene: 15. CDR3 length equals 20 residues. CDR3 sequence (DNA): TGCGCCAGCAGCCAAGTTGTGACAGGGGGACTAGCGGGAGTCGGGAATGAGCAGTTCTTC. Protein: CASSQVVTGGLAGVGNEQFF.

V usage is TRBV6-6 and J usage is TRBJ2-7; possible D gene TRBD2, 6 bases. Germline lookup yields CDR1 MNHNY and CDR2 SVGAGI (reference sequence). The CDR3 spans 14 residues. Trimming removed 2 bases at V and 2 bases at J, with 10 bases between. CDR3 coding DNA: TGTGCCAGCAGTTACGGGGGGTCGGCCTACGAGCAGTACTTC. It translates to CASSYGGSAYEQYF.

V gene TRBV6-2 or TRBV6-3 combines with J gene TRBJ2-4; D is undetermined. This CDR3 has 14 residues. CDR1 is MNHEY, CDR2 SVGEGT, per germline. Trimming left V 6 bases short and J 4 bases short, with 13 bases between. CDR3 sequence: CASSPQPFKNIQYF. The CDR3 nucleotides read TGTGCCAGCAGCCCGCAACCTTTTAAAAACATTCAGTACTTC.

This chain links TRBV9 with TRBJ2-1; TRBD1 is a possible D gene (5 bases). Trimming stripped 0 bases from V and 6 bases from J, with 10 bases between. Germline V gives CDR1 SGDLS, CDR2 YYNGEE. The CDR3 has 14 amino acids. CDR3 in DNA: TGTGCCAGCAGCGTAGCTCCTAGGGGCAATGAGCAGTTCTTC. It yields the protein CASSVAPRGNEQFF.

The rearrangement joins TRBV20-1 to TRBJ2-3; TRBD2 agrees at 11 bases. The CDR3 runs 16 residues. Per the germline V gene, CDR1 is DFQATT and CDR2 is SNEGSKA (reference sequence). V lost 1 base and J lost 5; bases outside the gene matches: 8. This chain's CDR3 is CSARGLAGGPGDTQYF. In DNA, the CDR3 is TGCAGTGCTAGAGGGTTAGCGGGAGGGCCTGGAGATACGCAGTATTTT.

The rearrangement links TRBV24-1 to TRBJ1-5; 11 bases match TRBD1. Germline CDR1 is KGHDR and CDR2 is SFDVKD. The CDR3 is 16 residues long. With V trimmed by 4 bases and J by 4 bases, 5 bases remained unmatched. In DNA form, the CDR3 reads TGTGCCACCAGTGACCGGGGACAGGGGGAGAATCAGCCCCAGCATTTT. This gives the protein CATSDRGQGENQPQHF.

The sample holds many counts of this clonotype. This chain uses TRBV4-2 with TRBJ1-2; a possible D gene is TRBD1 (5 bases). The CDR3 is made up of 15 amino acids. With 0 bases removed from V and 3 bases from J, the gap between germline ends came to 11 bases. Looked up from germline, CDR1 is LGHNA and CDR2 is YNFKEQ. CDR3 nucleotide sequence: TGTGCCAGCAGCCAAGATGAAGGGGCGGACTATGGCTACACCTTC. Translation gives CASSQDEGADYGYTF.

The rearrangement joins TRBV5-1 to TRBJ2-7; no clear D gene. The CDR3 sequence is 15 residues long. Trimming left V 0 bases short and J 3 bases short, with 13 bases between. The germline gives CDR1 SGHRS, CDR2 YFSETQ. The CDR3 sequence: CASSLAPTTYYEQYF. The DNA for the CDR3 is TGCGCCAGCAGCTTGGCCCCGACAACTTACTACGAGCAGTACTTC.

This clonotype was detected only a few times. The rearrangement links TRBV4-1 to TRBJ2-1, with D maybe TRBD2 (6 bases). CDR1 MGHRA and CDR2 YSYEKL come from the germline V gene. Trimming left V 1 base short and J 8 bases short, with 12 bases between. The CDR3 is made up of 14 amino acids. The CDR3 bases are TGCGCCAGCAGCCAAGTTCGTCGACTAGATGAGCAGTTCTTC. Its translation is CASSQVRRLDEQFF.

This clonotype has more than one count but fewer than ten. The rearrangement uses TRBV12-3 or TRBV12-4 and TRBJ2-1; TRBD1 matches 10 bases. The CDR3 totals 15 residues. J lost 8 bases, V lost 6 bases, and 10 bases had no gene match. Written as DNA, the CDR3 is TGTGCCAGCAGCCTCGGGACAGGGGATGTGGATGAGCAGTTCTTC. Translating gives CASSLGTGDVDEQFF.